This is a list of T cell receptor beta chains from one sample in a study of cytomegalovirus exposure and HLA in healthy donors. The repertoire was sequenced with immunoSEQ multiplex PCR; TCRdb's copy has only in-frame clones and lacks some. The table lists tens of thousands of clones, 82% of them singletons, with approximately 3.6% in the top ten. Sequencing used PBMCs. All receptors derive from a man between 50 and 59 years old in good health and CMV-seronegative. The CDR3 runs from the conserved cysteine through the conserved F or W. The D gene is left open where the match is weak. Some rows mark clone size as missing; the rest say once, few, many or name a class of expanded clone.

.,.,TRBV28,TRBJ2-7,CASIAGQPYEQYF,TGTGCCAGCATCGCGGGTCAACCCTACGAGCAGTACTTC
.,TRBD2,TRBV7-2,TRBJ2-7,CASRTGTSPSYEQYF,TGTGCCAGCAGAACCGGGACTAGCCCTTCCTACGAGCAGTACTTC
.,.,TRBV18,TRBJ1-1,CASSPFSAGGTEAFF,TGTGCCAGCTCACCATTTAGTGCGGGAGGCACTGAAGCTTTCTTT
.,.,TRBV5-8,TRBJ2-5,CASSLFGGETQYF,TGTGCCAGCAGCTTATTTGGGGGGGAGACCCAGTACTTC
.,TRBD1,TRBV10-2,TRBJ2-3,CASSESRTGGSDTQYF,TGCGCCAGCAGTGAGTCGAGGACAGGGGGGTCAGATACGCAGTATTTT
few,TRBD1,TRBV6-5,TRBJ1-4,CASRRQGRGNEKLFF,TGTGCCAGCAGGCGACAGGGTCGGGGAAATGAAAAACTGTTTTTT
.,.,TRBV7-8,TRBJ1-2,CASSPTGGNNYGYTF,TGTGCCAGCAGCCCAACCGGGGGAAACAACTATGGCTACACCTTC
.,.,TRBV5-5,TRBJ2-7,CASSLDAGAYEQYF,TGTGCCAGCAGCTTGGATGCAGGGGCCTACGAGCAGTACTTC
.,TRBD2,TRBV28,TRBJ2-3,CASSFSSGGDTQYF,TGTGCCAGCAGTTTCTCTAGCGGGGGGGATACGCAGTATTTT
.,.,TRBV9,TRBJ1-1,CASSGGGLGYTEAFF,TGTGCCAGCAGCGGTGGGGGACTGGGGTACACTGAAGCTTTCTTT
.,TRBD1,TRBV7-9,TRBJ2-1,CSSSQTGGGWNEQFF,TGTTCCAGCAGCCAGACAGGGGGTGGTTGGAATGAGCAGTTCTTC
.,TRBD2,TRBV4-1,TRBJ2-7,CASSQVPTSGLAGGYEQYF,TGCGCCAGCAGCCAAGTACCGACCTCAGGACTAGCGGGAGGTTACGAGCAGTACTTC
.,.,TRBV28,TRBJ1-5,CATRVEGWNQPQHF,TGTGCCACCCGGGTGGAGGGGTGGAATCAGCCCCAGCATTTT
.,TRBD2,TRBV7-2,TRBJ2-1,CASSPAGGGYNEQFF,TGTGCCAGCAGCCCCGCGGGAGGTGGCTACAATGAGCAGTTCTTC
.,.,TRBV7-9,TRBJ2-5,CASSLGQKETQYF,TGTGCCAGCAGCTTAGGCCAGAAGGAGACCCAGTACTTC
.,TRBD1,TRBV6-1,TRBJ1-1,CASRSQGVSSEAFF,TGTGCCAGCAGGAGCCAGGGGGTATCGTCTGAAGCTTTCTTT
.,TRBD1,TRBV9,TRBJ2-3,CASSAGTGFTDTQYF,TGTGCCAGCAGCGCTGGGACAGGGTTTACAGATACGCAGTATTTT
.,TRBD2,TRBV5-1,TRBJ2-5,CASKEASGSQETQYF,TGCGCCAGCAAGGAAGCTAGCGGGAGCCAAGAGACCCAGTACTTC
few,.,TRBV27,TRBJ2-2,CASTLRGFGGELFF,TGTGCCAGCACCTTAAGAGGTTTCGGCGGGGAGCTGTTTTTT
.,.,TRBV20-1,TRBJ1-4,CSASRGEKLFF,TGCAGTGCTAGTCGGGGTGAAAAACTGTTTTTT
.,TRBD2,TRBV27,TRBJ2-2,CASSLGLGLAGYTGELFF,TGTGCCAGCAGTTTAGGTCTGGGACTAGCGGGATACACCGGGGAGCTGTTTTTT
.,.,TRBV27,TRBJ2-1,CASSQRSLTHEQFF,TGTGCCAGCAGTCAGCGGAGCCTAACCCATGAGCAGTTCTTC
.,TRBD2,TRBV29-1,TRBJ2-3,CSVGIAGSTDTQYF,TGCAGCGTTGGAATAGCGGGAAGCACAGATACGCAGTATTTT
.,TRBD1,TRBV28,TRBJ1-2,CASSWGTGGGYGYTF,TGTGCCAGCAGTTGGGGAACAGGGGGCGGCTATGGCTACACCTTC
.,.,TRBV11-2,TRBJ2-7,CASTPDRSSYEQYF,TGTGCCAGCACCCCCGACAGGTCGTCCTACGAGCAGTACTTC
.,TRBD2,TRBV10-3,TRBJ2-2,CAIRGLAGNTGELFF,TGTGCCATCAGGGGACTAGCGGGAAACACCGGGGAGCTGTTTTTT
.,.,TRBV27,TRBJ2-3,CASSLVALTDTQYF,TGTGCCAGCAGTTTAGTGGCCTTAACAGATACGCAGTATTTT
.,TRBD2,TRBV5-1,TRBJ2-5,CASSLTSAQETQYF,TGCGCCAGCAGCTTGACTAGCGCCCAAGAGACCCAGTACTTC
.,TRBD2,TRBV28,TRBJ2-7,CASSPSSGRSRYEQYF,TGTGCCAGCAGTCCCTCTAGCGGGAGAAGTAGATACGAGCAGTACTTC
.,TRBD2,TRBV28,TRBJ2-5,CASNPLAPGDTQYF,TGTGCCAGCAACCCACTAGCGCCTGGGGATACCCAGTACTTC
.,TRBD2,TRBV6-1,TRBJ2-3,CASSDRLAGVVGDTQYF,TGTGCCAGCAGTGACAGATTAGCGGGAGTGGTGGGAGATACGCAGTATTTT
once,.,TRBV28,TRBJ2-7,CASSPHGVGEVMQYF,TGTGCCAGCAGTCCCCATGGGGTTGGGGAGGTGATGCAGTACTTC
.,.,TRBV5-4,TRBJ2-1,CALGVGSSYNEQFF,TGTGCCCTCGGGGTCGGGAGTTCCTACAATGAGCAGTTCTTC
.,.,TRBV30,TRBJ2-2,CAWSLGQKNTGELFF,TGTGCCTGGAGTCTCGGACAGAAAAACACCGGGGAGCTGTTTTTT
once,.,TRBV28,TRBJ1-6,CASSPINSPLHF,TGTGCCAGCAGCCCCATTAATTCACCCCTCCACTTT
.,TRBD2,TRBV29-1,TRBJ2-3,CSVATSGRVIDTQYF,TGCAGCGTTGCGACTAGCGGGAGGGTAATCGATACGCAGTATTTT
.,TRBD1,TRBV10-3,TRBJ1-1,CAISYQGAGDGEAFF,TGTGCCATCAGTTACCAGGGGGCCGGGGACGGTGAAGCTTTCTTT
.,TRBD2,TRBV28,TRBJ2-1,CASSFGLLAGGALPEQFF,TGTGCCAGCAGTTTCGGATTACTAGCGGGAGGCGCCCTACCTGAGCAGTTCTTC
.,.,TRBV9,TRBJ1-3,CASRPTGLSGNTIYF,TGTGCCAGCAGGCCTACAGGTCTCTCTGGAAACACCATATATTTT
.,.,TRBV11-2,TRBJ2-4,CASSLSPRVAKNIQYF,TGTGCCAGCAGCCTATCCCCGCGGGTAGCCAAAAACATTCAGTACTTC
.,TRBD2,TRBV11-2,TRBJ2-1,CASSLGLAANEQFF,TGTGCCAGCAGCTTGGGACTAGCGGCCAATGAGCAGTTCTTC
.,.,TRBV28,TRBJ2-2,CASRNTPGIGELFF,TGTGCCAGCAGGAACACCCCAGGGATCGGGGAGCTGTTTTTT
.,TRBD2,TRBV5-4,TRBJ2-5,CASSRMGLAGKETQYF,TGTGCCAGCAGTCGCATGGGACTAGCGGGTAAAGAGACCCAGTACTTC
few,TRBD1,TRBV28,TRBJ1-1,CASKVGPQGVATEAFF,TGTGCCAGCAAAGTGGGACCACAGGGGGTCGCCACTGAAGCTTTCTTT
.,TRBD1,TRBV9,TRBJ2-1,CASSEGAANEQFF,TGTGCCAGCAGCGAGGGGGCCGCCAATGAGCAGTTCTTC
.,.,TRBV6-5,TRBJ2-1,CASSYLGAGYNEQFF,TGTGCCAGCAGTTACTTGGGGGCGGGTTACAATGAGCAGTTCTTC
.,.,TRBV6-1,TRBJ1-1,CAIPVPGGIEAFF,TGTGCCATTCCAGTCCCCGGGGGGATTGAAGCTTTCTTT